This note documents a single TCR beta chain sequence. Its specificity is not known. The sample comes from a study of CD8 T cells in Susac syndrome. The study's findings and limits: CD8+ clones in Susac expanded most in TEMRA cells and active patients.

Reverse transcription of roughly 0.45 to 1 ug RNA used random hexamers. TCRdb re-derived calls from the immunoSEQ multiplex PCR reads in MiXCR, one entry per CDR3 protein. The profile covers fewer than 150,000 distinct CDR3 sequences, with around 95% appearing a single time and over 0.15% taken by the ten largest. From germline, CDR1 is SQVTM and CDR2 ANQGSEA. This CDR3 has 12 amino acids. Trimming took off 1 base at V and 4 bases at J, with 7 bases between the two ends. The rearrangement uses TRBV29-1 and TRBJ1-2; D is ambiguous. The sequenced material came from CD8+ T cells from PBMCs. The sequence was obtained from a human donor with Susac syndrome. In DNA, the CDR3 is TGCAGCGTTGAAGGGGCGGGCTATGGCTACACCTTC. Residues: CSVEGAGYGYTF.